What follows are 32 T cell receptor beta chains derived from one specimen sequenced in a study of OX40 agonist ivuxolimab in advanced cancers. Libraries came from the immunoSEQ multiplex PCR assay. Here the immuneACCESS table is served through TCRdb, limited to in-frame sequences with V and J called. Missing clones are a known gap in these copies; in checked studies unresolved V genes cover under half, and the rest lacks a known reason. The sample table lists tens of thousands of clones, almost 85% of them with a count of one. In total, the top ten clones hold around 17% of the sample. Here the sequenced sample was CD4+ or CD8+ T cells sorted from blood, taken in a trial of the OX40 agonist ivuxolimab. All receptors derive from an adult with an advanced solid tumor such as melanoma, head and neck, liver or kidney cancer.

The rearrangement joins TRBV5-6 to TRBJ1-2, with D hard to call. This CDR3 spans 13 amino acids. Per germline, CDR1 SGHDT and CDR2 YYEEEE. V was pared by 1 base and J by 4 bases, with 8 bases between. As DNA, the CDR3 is TGTGCCAGCAGCTTGAGTCAGACCTATGGCTACACCTTC. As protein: CASSLSQTYGYTF.

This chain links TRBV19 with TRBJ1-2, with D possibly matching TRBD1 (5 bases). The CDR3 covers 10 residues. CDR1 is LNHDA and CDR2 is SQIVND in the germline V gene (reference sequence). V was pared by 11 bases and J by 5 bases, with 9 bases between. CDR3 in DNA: TGTGCCTCCCAGGGTTATGGCTACACCTTC. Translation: CASQGYGYTF.

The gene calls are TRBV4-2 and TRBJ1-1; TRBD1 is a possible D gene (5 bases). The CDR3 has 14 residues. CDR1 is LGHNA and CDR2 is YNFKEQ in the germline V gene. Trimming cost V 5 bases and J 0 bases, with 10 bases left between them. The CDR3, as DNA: TGTGCCAGCAGCTGGGCAGGGATGAACACTGAAGCTTTCTTT. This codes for CASSWAGMNTEAFF.

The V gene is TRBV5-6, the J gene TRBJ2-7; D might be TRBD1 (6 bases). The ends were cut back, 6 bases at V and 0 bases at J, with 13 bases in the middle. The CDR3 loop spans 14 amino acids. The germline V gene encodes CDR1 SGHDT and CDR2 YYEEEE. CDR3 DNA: TGTGCCAGCACCGACAGGTGGAGCTCCTACGAGCAGTACTTC. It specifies CASTDRWSSYEQYF.

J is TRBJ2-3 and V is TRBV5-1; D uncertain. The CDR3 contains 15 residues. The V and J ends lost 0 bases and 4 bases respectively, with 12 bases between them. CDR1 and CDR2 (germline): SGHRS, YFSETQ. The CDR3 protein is CASSLGVTGADTQYF. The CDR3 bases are TGCGCCAGCAGCTTGGGGGTGACTGGTGCAGATACGCAGTATTTT.

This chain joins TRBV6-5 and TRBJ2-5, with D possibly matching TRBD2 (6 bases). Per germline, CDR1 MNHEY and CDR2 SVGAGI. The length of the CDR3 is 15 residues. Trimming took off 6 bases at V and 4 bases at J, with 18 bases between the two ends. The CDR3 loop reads CASSRYRGKGETQYF. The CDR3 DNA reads TGTGCCAGCAGCCGATACCGGGGGAAGGGAGAGACCCAGTACTTC.

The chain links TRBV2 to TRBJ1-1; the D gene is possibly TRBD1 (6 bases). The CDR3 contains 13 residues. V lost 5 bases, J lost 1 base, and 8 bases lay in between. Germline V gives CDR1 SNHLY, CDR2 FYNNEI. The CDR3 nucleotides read TGTGCCAGCAGTCAGGGGCCGAACACTGAAGCTTTCTTT. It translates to CASSQGPNTEAFF.

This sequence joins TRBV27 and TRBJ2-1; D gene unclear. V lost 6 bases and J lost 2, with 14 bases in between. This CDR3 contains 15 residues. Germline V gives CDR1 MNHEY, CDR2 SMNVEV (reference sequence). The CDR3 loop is CASSLVRVTYNEQFF. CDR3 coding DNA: TGTGCCAGCAGCCTAGTCAGAGTAACCTACAATGAGCAGTTCTTC.

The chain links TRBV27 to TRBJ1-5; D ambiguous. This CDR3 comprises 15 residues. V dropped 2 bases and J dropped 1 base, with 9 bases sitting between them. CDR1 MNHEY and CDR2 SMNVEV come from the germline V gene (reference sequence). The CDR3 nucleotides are TGTGCCAGCAGTTTAGGGGTTTCAAGCAATCAGCCCCAGCATTTT. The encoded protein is CASSLGVSSNQPQHF.

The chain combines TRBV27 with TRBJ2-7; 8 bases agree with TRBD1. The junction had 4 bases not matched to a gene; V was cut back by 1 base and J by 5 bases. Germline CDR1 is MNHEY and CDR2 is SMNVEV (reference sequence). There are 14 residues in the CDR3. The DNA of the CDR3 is TGTGCCAGCAGTTTATGGAACAGGGGGAACGAGCAGTACTTC. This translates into CASSLWNRGNEQYF.

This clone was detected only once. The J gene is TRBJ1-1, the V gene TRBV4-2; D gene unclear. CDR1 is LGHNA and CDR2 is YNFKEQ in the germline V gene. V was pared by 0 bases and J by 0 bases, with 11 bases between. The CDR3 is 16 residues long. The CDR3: CASSQDPNGLNTEAFF. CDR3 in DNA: TGTGCCAGCAGCCAAGATCCCAATGGGCTGAACACTGAAGCTTTCTTT.

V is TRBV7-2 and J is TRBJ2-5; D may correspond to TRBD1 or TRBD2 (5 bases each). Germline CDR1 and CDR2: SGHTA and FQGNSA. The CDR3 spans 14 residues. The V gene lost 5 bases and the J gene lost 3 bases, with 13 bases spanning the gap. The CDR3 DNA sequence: TGTGCCAGCAGCCTTCGTGGGGGAGAAGAGACCCAGTACTTC. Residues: CASSLRGGEETQYF.

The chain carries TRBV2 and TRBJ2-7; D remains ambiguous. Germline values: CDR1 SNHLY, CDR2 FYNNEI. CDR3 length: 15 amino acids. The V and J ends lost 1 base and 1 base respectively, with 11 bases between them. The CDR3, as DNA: TGTGCCAGCAGTGAAGAAATATCGAGATCCTACGAGCAGTACTTC. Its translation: CASSEEISRSYEQYF. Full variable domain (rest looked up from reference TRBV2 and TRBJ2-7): EPEVTQTPSHQVTQMGQEVILRCVPISNHLYFYWYRQILGQKVEFLVSFYNNEISEKSEIFDDQFSVERPDGSNFTLKIRSTKLEDSAMYFCASSEEISRSYEQYFGPGTRLTVT.

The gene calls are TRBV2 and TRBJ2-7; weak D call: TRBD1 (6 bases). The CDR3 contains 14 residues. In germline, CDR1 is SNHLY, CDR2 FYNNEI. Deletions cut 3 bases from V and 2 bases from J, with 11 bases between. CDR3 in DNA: TGTGCCAGCAGTGACCGGGACAAACCCTACGAGCAGTACTTC. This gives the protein CASSDRDKPYEQYF. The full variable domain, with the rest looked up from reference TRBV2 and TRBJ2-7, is EPEVTQTPSHQVTQMGQEVILRCVPISNHLYFYWYRQILGQKVEFLVSFYNNEISEKSEIFDDQFSVERPDGSNFTLKIRSTKLEDSAMYFCASSDRDKPYEQYFGPGTRLTVT.

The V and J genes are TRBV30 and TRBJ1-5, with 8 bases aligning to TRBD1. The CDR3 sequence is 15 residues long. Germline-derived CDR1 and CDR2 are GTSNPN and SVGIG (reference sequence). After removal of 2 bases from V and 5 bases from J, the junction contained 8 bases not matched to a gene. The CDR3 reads CAWSTGTGAYQPQHF. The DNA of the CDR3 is TGTGCCTGGAGTACGGGGACAGGCGCGTATCAGCCCCAGCATTTT.

The CDR3 DNA is TGTGCCACCAGCTCGACAGGGGGCACCGGGGAGCTGTTTTTT. Translated: CATSSTGGTGELFF. The gene calls are TRBV15 and TRBJ2-2, with TRBD1 identical over 9 bases. Germline CDR1 and CDR2: LNHNV and YYDKDF (reference sequence). The trim removed 5 bases at V and 4 bases at J, leaving 2 bases unmatched. CDR3 length: 14 residues. The full variable domain, its missing parts supplied by reference TRBV15 and TRBJ2-2, is DAMVIQNPRYQVTQFGKPVTLSCSQTLNHNVMYWYQQKSSQAPKLLFHYYDKDFNNEADTPDNFQSRRPNTSFCFLDIRSPGLGDTAMYLCATSSTGGTGELFFGEGSRLTVL.

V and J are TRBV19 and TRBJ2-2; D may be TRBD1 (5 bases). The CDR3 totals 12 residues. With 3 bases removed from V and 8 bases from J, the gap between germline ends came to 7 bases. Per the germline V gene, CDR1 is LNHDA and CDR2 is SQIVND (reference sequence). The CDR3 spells CASSIRVGELFF. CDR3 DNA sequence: TGTGCCAGTAGTATCAGGGTAGGGGAGCTGTTTTTT.

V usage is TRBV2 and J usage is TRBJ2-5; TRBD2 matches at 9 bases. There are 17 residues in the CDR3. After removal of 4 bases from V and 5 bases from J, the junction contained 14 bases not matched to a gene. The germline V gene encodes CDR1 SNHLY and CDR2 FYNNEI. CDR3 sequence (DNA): TGTGCCAGCAGTGGGCTGGTTCGCGGGAGGGCCGGGGAGACCCAGTACTTC. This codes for CASSGLVRGRAGETQYF.

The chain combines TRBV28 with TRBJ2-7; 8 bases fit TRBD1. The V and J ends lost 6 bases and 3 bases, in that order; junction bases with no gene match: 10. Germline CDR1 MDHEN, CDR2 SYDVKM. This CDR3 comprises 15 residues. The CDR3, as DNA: TGTGCCAGCAGCGCTACAACGGACAGGGACTACGAGCAGTACTTC. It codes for CASSATTDRDYEQYF.

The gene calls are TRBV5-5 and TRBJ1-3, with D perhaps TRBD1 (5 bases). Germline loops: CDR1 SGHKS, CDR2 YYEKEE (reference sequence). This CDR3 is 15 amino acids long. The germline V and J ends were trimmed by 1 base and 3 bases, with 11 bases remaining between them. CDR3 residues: CASSLKRGSGNTIYF. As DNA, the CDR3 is TGTGCCAGCAGCTTGAAAAGGGGAAGTGGAAACACCATATATTTT.

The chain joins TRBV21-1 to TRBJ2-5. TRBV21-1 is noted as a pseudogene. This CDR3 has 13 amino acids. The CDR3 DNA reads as TGTGCCAGCAGGGGTGTGGCTCAAGAGACCCAGTACTTC. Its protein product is CASRGVAQETQYF.

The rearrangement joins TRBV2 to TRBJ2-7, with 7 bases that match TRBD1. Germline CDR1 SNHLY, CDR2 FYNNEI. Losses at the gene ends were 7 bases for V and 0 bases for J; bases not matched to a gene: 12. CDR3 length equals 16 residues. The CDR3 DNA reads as TGTGCCAGCAAGGGGGCCCGACACCTCTACTCCTACGAGCAGTACTTC. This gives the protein CASKGARHLYSYEQYF.

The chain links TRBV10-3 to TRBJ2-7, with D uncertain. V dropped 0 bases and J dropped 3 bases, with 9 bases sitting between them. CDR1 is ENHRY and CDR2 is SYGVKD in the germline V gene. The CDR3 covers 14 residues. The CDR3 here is CAISESDGYYEQYF. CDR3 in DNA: TGTGCCATCAGTGAGTCTGACGGGTACTACGAGCAGTACTTC.

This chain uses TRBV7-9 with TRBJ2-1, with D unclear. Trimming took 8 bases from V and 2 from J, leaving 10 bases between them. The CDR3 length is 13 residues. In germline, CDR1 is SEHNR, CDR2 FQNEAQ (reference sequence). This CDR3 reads CASRKEPYNEQFF. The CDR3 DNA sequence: TGTGCCAGCCGCAAGGAGCCCTACAATGAGCAGTTCTTC.

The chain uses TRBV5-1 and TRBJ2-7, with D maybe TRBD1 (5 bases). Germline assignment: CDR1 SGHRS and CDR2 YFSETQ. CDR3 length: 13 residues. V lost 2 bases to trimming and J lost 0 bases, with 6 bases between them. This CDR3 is CASSLTGSYEQYF. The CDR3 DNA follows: TGCGCCAGCAGCTTAACAGGCTCCTACGAGCAGTACTTC.

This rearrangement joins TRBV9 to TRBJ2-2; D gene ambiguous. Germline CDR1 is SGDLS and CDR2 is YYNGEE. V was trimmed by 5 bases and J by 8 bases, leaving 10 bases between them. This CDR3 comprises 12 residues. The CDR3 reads CASSVDPGELFF. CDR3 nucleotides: TGTGCCAGCAGTGTCGACCCGGGGGAGCTGTTTTTT.

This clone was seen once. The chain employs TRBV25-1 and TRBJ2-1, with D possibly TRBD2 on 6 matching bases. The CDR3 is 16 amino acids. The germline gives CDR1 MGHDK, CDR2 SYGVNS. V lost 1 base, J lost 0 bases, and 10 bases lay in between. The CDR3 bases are TGTGCCAGCAGTGAATGGAGGGGAGACTCCTACAATGAGCAGTTCTTC. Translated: CASSEWRGDSYNEQFF.

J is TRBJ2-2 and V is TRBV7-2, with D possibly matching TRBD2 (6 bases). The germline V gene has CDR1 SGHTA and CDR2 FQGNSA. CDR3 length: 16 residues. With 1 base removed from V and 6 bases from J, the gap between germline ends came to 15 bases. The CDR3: CASSLGWGRLAGELFF. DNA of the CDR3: TGTGCCAGCAGCTTAGGGTGGGGGAGGCTGGCCGGGGAGCTGTTTTTT.

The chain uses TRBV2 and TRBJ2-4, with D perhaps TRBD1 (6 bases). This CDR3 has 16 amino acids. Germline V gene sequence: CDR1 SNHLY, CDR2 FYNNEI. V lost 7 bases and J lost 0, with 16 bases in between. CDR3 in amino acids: CASMAGRGAAKNIQYF. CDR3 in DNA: TGTGCCAGCATGGCCGGCAGGGGAGCAGCCAAAAACATTCAGTACTTC.

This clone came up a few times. CDR3 sequence reads: CASSPGRGNYGYTF. The CDR3 bases are TGCGCCAGCAGCCCGGGACGGGGGAACTATGGCTACACCTTC. V and J are TRBV4-1 and TRBJ1-2, with a possible D match to TRBD1 (5 bases). Germline-derived CDR1 and CDR2 are MGHRA and YSYEKL. Between the trimmed V and J ends, which lost 4 bases and 2 bases, there was a span of 11 bases. The length of the CDR3 is 14 residues.

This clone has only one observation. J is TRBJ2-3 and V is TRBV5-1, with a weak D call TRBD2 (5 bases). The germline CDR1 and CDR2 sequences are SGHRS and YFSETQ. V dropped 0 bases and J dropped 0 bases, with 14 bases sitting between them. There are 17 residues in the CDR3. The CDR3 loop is CASSLGEILTSTDTQYF. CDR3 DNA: TGCGCCAGCAGCTTGGGGGAGATTCTTACTAGCACAGATACGCAGTATTTT.

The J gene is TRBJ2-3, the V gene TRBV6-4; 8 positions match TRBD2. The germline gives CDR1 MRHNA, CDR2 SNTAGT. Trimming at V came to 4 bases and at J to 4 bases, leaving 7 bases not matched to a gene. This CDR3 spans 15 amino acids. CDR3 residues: CASSVAASGSDTQYF. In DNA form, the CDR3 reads TGTGCCAGCAGTGTAGCGGCTAGCGGGTCAGATACGCAGTATTTT.